Below are 27 T cell receptor beta chains sequenced from a single sample in a study of monozygotic twins with inflammatory bowel disease. Reanalyzing the 5' RACE reads, TCRdb keeps one entry per CDR3 protein, without DNA. The sample has approximately 400,000 distinct CDR3 sequences. Material: blood. These TCRs come from a human donor with ulcerative colitis or Crohn's disease, or a healthy co-twin of an affected twin (not recorded which).

The rearrangement uses TRBV5-1 and TRBJ2-5; TCRdb's D call of TRBD2 is untestable without DNA. Germline V lookup: CDR1 SGHRS, CDR2 YFSETQ. The CDR3 length is 14 residues. The CDR3 spells CASSLALGRETQYF.

The chain uses TRBV28 and TRBJ2-6. The CDR3 is 15 residues long. Germline-derived CDR1 and CDR2 are MDHEN and SYDVKM. This chain's CDR3 is CASSLHTSGANVLTF.

The chain employs TRBV20-1 and TRBJ1-2; without DNA, the TCRdb call of TRBD1 cannot be checked. The CDR3 has 14 amino acids. The germline gives CDR1 DFQATT, CDR2 SNEGSKA (reference sequence). CDR3 sequence reads: CSASARDRDYGYTF.

The chain recombines TRBV18 with TRBJ1-1; TCRdb's D call of TRBD1 is untestable without DNA. This CDR3 is built from 16 residues. CDR1 is KGHSH, CDR2 LQKENI, per germline. CDR3 amino acids: CASSPLWAQGNTEAFF.

This chain links TRBV5-1 with TRBJ2-3. The CDR3 sequence is 17 residues long. Germline CDR1 and CDR2: SGHRS and YFSETQ. The chain's CDR3 is CASSLSGTLRSTDTQYF.

The chain employs TRBV4-3 and TRBJ2-1. Germline lookup yields CDR1 LGHNA and CDR2 YSLEER. The CDR3 is made up of 13 amino acids. CDR3 sequence reads: CASSRDIYNEQFF.

CDR3: CASSRGTGGVYGYTF. The V gene is TRBV27, the J gene TRBJ1-2; lacking DNA, the TRBD1 call made by TCRdb goes unchecked. The CDR3 extends over 15 amino acids. The germline V gene has CDR1 MNHEY and CDR2 SMNVEV (reference sequence).

The chain carries TRBV15 and TRBJ2-1; TCRdb designates TRBD2, a call that cannot be tested without DNA. This CDR3 is built from 14 residues. Germline V gene data show CDR1 as LNHNV and CDR2 as YYDKDF (reference sequence). CDR3 region: CATSPSIPGNEQFF.

The J gene is TRBJ1-2, the V gene TRBV29-1; TCRdb's D call, TRBD1, is unchecked because there is no DNA. The germline V gene has CDR1 SQVTM and CDR2 ANQGSEA. The CDR3 spans 12 residues. The CDR3 reads CSVGRTNYGYTF.

The chain employs TRBV5-4 and TRBJ1-1; the D call from TCRdb, TRBD1, cannot be confirmed without DNA. This CDR3 is 16 amino acids long. CDR1 and CDR2 (germline): SGHNT, YYREEE (reference sequence). CDR3 protein: CASSLSFQGENTEAFF.

The chain recombines TRBV9 with TRBJ1-3; TCRdb names TRBD1, which stays unverified in the absence of DNA. Germline V lookup: CDR1 SGDLS, CDR2 YYNGEE. The CDR3 loop spans 17 amino acids. This chain's CDR3 is CASSTQPGRNSGNTIYF.

The chain uses TRBV12-3 or TRBV12-4 and TRBJ2-5; the TCRdb D gene call, TRBD2, has no DNA to confirm it. The CDR3 spans 16 residues. CDR3 loop: CASSLGLAGGQQTQYF.

The chain carries TRBV24-1 and TRBJ2-1; checking the TCRdb D call of TRBD1 is not possible without DNA. From germline, CDR1 is KGHDR and CDR2 SFDVKD. The CDR3 runs 13 residues. CDR3 in amino acids: CATSDPGGNEQFF.

The chain is built from TRBV3-1 and TRBJ2-3; TCRdb lists TRBD1, though no DNA is available to test this call. CDR1 is LGHDT and CDR2 is YNNKEL in the germline V gene (reference sequence). The CDR3 contains 15 residues. The CDR3 loop is CAGSRLGHSTDTQYF.

This chain joins TRBV5-1 and TRBJ2-3; TCRdb's D call, TRBD1, is unchecked because there is no DNA. The CDR3 extends over 14 amino acids. Per the germline V gene, CDR1 is SGHRS and CDR2 is YFSETQ. CDR3 sequence reads: CASSSRGRGDTQYF.

The chain carries TRBV7-8 and TRBJ2-7; there is no DNA to check the TCRdb D call of TRBD2. This CDR3 contains 15 residues. The germline gives CDR1 SGHVS, CDR2 FQNEAQ. The chain's CDR3 is CASRKGGSSSYEQYF.

CDR3 region: CASSGAGFYTDTQYF. V and J are TRBV6-1 and TRBJ2-3; the TRBD1 assignment by TCRdb is unverifiable without DNA. Germline loops: CDR1 MNHNS, CDR2 SASEGT. The CDR3 runs 15 residues.

The chain combines TRBV20-1 with TRBJ2-1; TCRdb's D gene call, TRBD1, goes unchecked for lack of DNA. The CDR3 has 14 residues. The germline V gene encodes CDR1 DFQATT and CDR2 SNEGSKA (reference sequence). This CDR3 reads CSASGTGYEGEQFF.

The chain employs TRBV5-1 and TRBJ1-5. CDR3 length: 15 residues. Germline values: CDR1 SGHRS, CDR2 YFSETQ. CDR3 residues: CASSLGPGVNQPQHF.

This chain joins TRBV20-1 and TRBJ2-7; the D call from TCRdb, TRBD2, cannot be confirmed without DNA. This CDR3 spans 15 amino acids. Germline values: CDR1 DFQATT, CDR2 SNEGSKA (reference sequence). The CDR3 loop reads CSATRRATFSHEQYF.

The rearrangement links TRBV29-1 to TRBJ2-2; TCRdb outputs TRBD2, but without DNA this stays unchecked. Germline V CDR1 and CDR2: SQVTM, ANQGSEA. This CDR3 comprises 17 residues. This chain's CDR3 is CSVDGRGGGSGTGELFF.

The chain has TRBV15 and TRBJ1-5. Germline V lookup: CDR1 LNHNV, CDR2 YYDKDF (reference sequence). The CDR3 runs to 12 residues. Here the CDR3 reads CAASRVNQPQHF.

This chain uses TRBV7-9 with TRBJ2-3; TCRdb gives TRBD1 as the D gene, but with no DNA this cannot be confirmed. Germline CDR1 SEHNR, CDR2 FQNEAQ (reference sequence). The CDR3 covers 11 residues. The CDR3 sequence: CASRGPPSEYF.

The chain links TRBV6-1 to TRBJ1-2; TCRdb reports TRBD1, a call that lacks DNA to check it against. Germline assignment: CDR1 MNHNS and CDR2 SASEGT. This CDR3 is 16 amino acids long. The CDR3 loop reads CASSTYRGQTVQGYTF.

The chain uses TRBV20-1 and TRBJ2-4; TCRdb calls TRBD2, which cannot be checked without DNA. The length of the CDR3 is 15 residues. The germline gives CDR1 DFQATT, CDR2 SNEGSKA (reference sequence). CDR3: CSASSGSPGWDIQYF.

The V call is TRBV5-1, the J call TRBJ2-2; TCRdb names TRBD1, which stays unverified in the absence of DNA. The CDR3 spans 14 residues. Germline V lookup: CDR1 SGHRS, CDR2 YFSETQ. CDR3 in amino acids: CASSPGTDYGELFF.

J is TRBJ2-1 and V is TRBV29-1; checking the TCRdb D call of TRBD2 is not possible without DNA. The CDR3 is made up of 12 amino acids. Germline CDR1 SQVTM, CDR2 ANQGSEA. CDR3: CSVEGREDEQFF.